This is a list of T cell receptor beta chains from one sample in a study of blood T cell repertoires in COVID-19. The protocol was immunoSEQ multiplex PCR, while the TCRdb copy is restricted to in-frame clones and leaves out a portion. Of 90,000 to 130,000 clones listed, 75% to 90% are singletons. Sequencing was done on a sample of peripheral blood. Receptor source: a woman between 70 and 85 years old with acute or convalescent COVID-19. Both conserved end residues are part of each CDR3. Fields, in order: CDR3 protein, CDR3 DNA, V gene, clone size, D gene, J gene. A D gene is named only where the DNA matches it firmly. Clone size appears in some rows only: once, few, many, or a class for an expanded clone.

CDR3aa: CASSLREGAEQPQHF; CDR3nt: TGTGCCAGCAGTCTCCGGGAGGGGGCCGAGCAGCCCCAGCATTTT; v_gene: TRBV6-5; abundance: NA; d_gene: TRBD1; j_gene: TRBJ1-5
CDR3aa: CASSSTGMSNQPQHF; CDR3nt: TGTGCCAGTAGTTCGACTGGCATGAGCAATCAGCCCCAGCATTTT; v_gene: TRBV19; abundance: NA; d_gene: NA; j_gene: TRBJ1-5
CDR3aa: CASSPDRGPSNQPQHF; CDR3nt: TGCGCCAGCAGCCCCGACAGGGGGCCTTCAAATCAGCCCCAGCATTTT; v_gene: TRBV5-1; abundance: NA; d_gene: TRBD1; j_gene: TRBJ1-5
CDR3aa: CASGLVTGIAGANVLTF; CDR3nt: TGTGCTAGTGGTTTGGTTACAGGGATCGCTGGGGCCAACGTCCTGACTTTC; v_gene: TRBV12-5; abundance: NA; d_gene: NA; j_gene: TRBJ2-6
CDR3aa: CASSPWTGDTGELFF; CDR3nt: TGCGCCAGCAGCCCGTGGACAGGGGACACCGGGGAGCTGTTTTTT; v_gene: TRBV5-1; abundance: once; d_gene: TRBD1; j_gene: TRBJ2-2
CDR3aa: CASSLQQRERYRAGELFF; CDR3nt: TGTGCCAGCAGTCTCCAACAGCGGGAGAGGTATCGGGCCGGGGAGCTGTTTTTT; v_gene: TRBV6-6; abundance: few; d_gene: TRBD2; j_gene: TRBJ2-2
CDR3aa: CASSSSRRYGGYDEQFF; CDR3nt: TGTGCCAGTAGTTCATCGCGGCGGTACGGGGGATACGATGAGCAGTTCTTC; v_gene: TRBV19; abundance: few; d_gene: NA; j_gene: TRBJ2-1
CDR3aa: CASSWGQGAQDGYTF; CDR3nt: TGCGCCAGCAGTTGGGGACAGGGGGCGCAGGATGGCTACACCTTC; v_gene: TRBV5-1; abundance: once; d_gene: TRBD1; j_gene: TRBJ1-2
CDR3aa: CASSLGRHYGYTF; CDR3nt: TGTGCCAGCAGTTTGGGCAGACACTATGGCTACACCTTC; v_gene: TRBV28; abundance: NA; d_gene: NA; j_gene: TRBJ1-2
CDR3aa: CASSVGQAMNTEAFF; CDR3nt: TGTGCCAGCAGCGTAGGACAGGCTATGAACACTGAAGCTTTCTTT; v_gene: TRBV9; abundance: NA; d_gene: NA; j_gene: TRBJ1-1
CDR3aa: CASSFGGRTMNTEAFF; CDR3nt: TGTGCCAGCAGCTTCGGGGGGCGGACGATGAACACTGAAGCTTTCTTT; v_gene: TRBV5-4; abundance: NA; d_gene: NA; j_gene: TRBJ1-1
CDR3aa: CASSSYRTGELFF; CDR3nt: TGTGCCAGCAGTAGTTATCGGACCGGGGAGCTGTTTTTT; v_gene: TRBV12-3/TRBV12-4; abundance: NA; d_gene: NA; j_gene: TRBJ2-2
CDR3aa: CASSLVGTDTQYF; CDR3nt: TGTGCCAGCAGTTTGGTCGGGACAGATACGCAGTATTTT; v_gene: TRBV28; abundance: NA; d_gene: NA; j_gene: TRBJ2-3
CDR3aa: CASSERRATHQPQHF; CDR3nt: TGTGCCAGCAGTGAGAGGCGGGCAACCCATCAGCCCCAGCATTTT; v_gene: TRBV2; abundance: NA; d_gene: NA; j_gene: TRBJ1-5
CDR3aa: CASSLGASGRIAQYF; CDR3nt: TGCGCCAGCAGCTTGGGAGCTAGCGGGAGGATCGCGCAGTATTTT; v_gene: TRBV5-1; abundance: NA; d_gene: TRBD2; j_gene: TRBJ2-3
CDR3aa: CASSRTGTGGLNEQFF; CDR3nt: TGCGCCAGCAGTAGGACCGGGACAGGGGGCTTGAATGAGCAGTTCTTC; v_gene: TRBV5-1; abundance: NA; d_gene: TRBD1; j_gene: TRBJ2-1
CDR3aa: CASSLAWTGDYEKLFF; CDR3nt: TGCGCCAGCAGCTTGGCCTGGACAGGGGATTATGAAAAACTGTTTTTT; v_gene: TRBV5-1; abundance: NA; d_gene: TRBD1; j_gene: TRBJ1-4
CDR3aa: CASSVVAGGSQYF; CDR3nt: TGTGCCAGCAGTGTAGTAGCGGGGGGGTCCCAGTACTTC; v_gene: TRBV2; abundance: few; d_gene: TRBD2; j_gene: TRBJ2-5
CDR3aa: CASSLGYGEPADTQYF; CDR3nt: TGTGCCAGCAGCTTAGGGTACGGAGAACCGGCAGATACGCAGTATTTT; v_gene: TRBV7-3; abundance: once; d_gene: NA; j_gene: TRBJ2-3
CDR3aa: CAWRPGQVYGYTF; CDR3nt: TGTGCCTGGAGACCGGGACAGGTCTATGGCTACACCTTC; v_gene: TRBV30; abundance: few; d_gene: TRBD1; j_gene: TRBJ1-2
CDR3aa: CATIADPNTGELFF; CDR3nt: TGTGCCACGATAGCGGATCCTAACACCGGGGAGCTGTTTTTT; v_gene: TRBV10-3; abundance: few; d_gene: NA; j_gene: TRBJ2-2
CDR3aa: CAWKGAVDQPQHF; CDR3nt: TGTGCCTGGAAAGGGGCCGTGGATCAGCCCCAGCATTTT; v_gene: TRBV30; abundance: NA; d_gene: NA; j_gene: TRBJ1-5
CDR3aa: CASSIRGQTETQYF; CDR3nt: TGTGCCAGTAGTATCAGGGGGCAGACGGAGACCCAGTACTTC; v_gene: TRBV19; abundance: NA; d_gene: TRBD1; j_gene: TRBJ2-5
CDR3aa: CASSLGGNYNEQFF; CDR3nt: TGTGCCAGCAGCTTAGGAGGGAACTACAATGAGCAGTTCTTC; v_gene: TRBV11-2; abundance: few; d_gene: NA; j_gene: TRBJ2-1
CDR3aa: CASSPDFRVGDTQYF; CDR3nt: TGTGCCAGCAGCCCAGACTTCCGAGTCGGAGATACGCAGTATTTT; v_gene: TRBV11-2; abundance: NA; d_gene: NA; j_gene: TRBJ2-3
CDR3aa: CASSINGGVSTEAFF; CDR3nt: TGTGCCAGTAGTATAAATGGGGGGGTCAGCACTGAAGCTTTCTTT; v_gene: TRBV19; abundance: NA; d_gene: NA; j_gene: TRBJ1-1
CDR3aa: CASTLNQETQYF; CDR3nt: TGTGCCAGCACCTTAAACCAGGAGACCCAGTACTTC; v_gene: TRBV7-9; abundance: NA; d_gene: NA; j_gene: TRBJ2-5
CDR3aa: CASSQLRGVPYEQYF; CDR3nt: TGTGCCAGCTCTCAACTCCGGGGGGTGCCCTACGAGCAGTACTTC; v_gene: TRBV18; abundance: NA; d_gene: TRBD2; j_gene: TRBJ2-7
CDR3aa: CASSLGQGGYEQYF; CDR3nt: TGCGCCAGCAGCTTGGGTCAGGGTGGCTACGAGCAGTACTTC; v_gene: TRBV5-1; abundance: NA; d_gene: NA; j_gene: TRBJ2-7
CDR3aa: CASSHGQGTTNEKLFF; CDR3nt: TGTGCCAGCAGCCATGGTCAGGGGACAACTAATGAAAAACTGTTTTTT; v_gene: TRBV4-2; abundance: NA; d_gene: NA; j_gene: TRBJ1-4
CDR3aa: CASSLAGQGGAGELFF; CDR3nt: TGTGCCAGCAGCTTAGCAGGACAGGGGGGTGCCGGGGAGCTGTTTTTT; v_gene: TRBV11-3; abundance: NA; d_gene: TRBD1; j_gene: TRBJ2-2
CDR3aa: CASSIGRGGLQPQHF; CDR3nt: TGTGCCAGTAGTATAGGAAGGGGGGGCTTGCAGCCCCAGCATTTT; v_gene: TRBV19; abundance: NA; d_gene: NA; j_gene: TRBJ1-5
CDR3aa: CASWSRGLRGTEAFF; CDR3nt: TGTGCCAGTTGGTCCAGGGGTCTACGAGGCACTGAAGCTTTCTTT; v_gene: TRBV19; abundance: NA; d_gene: NA; j_gene: TRBJ1-1
CDR3aa: CASSLEPRYEQYF; CDR3nt: TGCGCCAGCAGCTTGGAACCGAGGTACGAGCAGTACTTC; v_gene: TRBV5-1; abundance: NA; d_gene: NA; j_gene: TRBJ2-7
CDR3aa: CASSPTRENEKLFF; CDR3nt: TGTGCCAGCTCACCTACCCGGGAGAATGAAAAACTGTTTTTT; v_gene: TRBV18; abundance: NA; d_gene: NA; j_gene: TRBJ1-4